The 8 T cell receptor beta chains listed next were all sequenced from one sample in a study of T-cell reconstitution after alpha-beta-depleted transplantation in children. Researchers prepared the TCRbeta library using unique molecular identifiers, the study reports. MiXCR, applied by TCRdb to the PCR reads, yields one record per CDR3 protein. In the table there are a few hundred thousand distinct CDR3 sequences, under 14% of which are singletons. Sequencing was performed on peripheral blood, taken 180 days after TCRalphabeta/CD19-depleted stem cell transplant. The origin of the receptors is a male patient between 2 and 10 years old who had a stem cell transplant for chronic granulomatous disease, so the T cells may come from the graft donor.

The genes are TRBV4-3 and TRBJ2-1; 8 bases fit TRBD2. The CDR3 extends over 18 amino acids. Losses at the gene ends were 0 bases for V and 2 bases for J; bases not matched to a gene: 9. CDR1 is LGHNA, CDR2 YSLEER, per germline. The CDR3 protein is CASSQELDSREAYNEQFF. The CDR3 bases are TGCGCCAGCAGCCAAGAGCTCGACTCGCGGGAGGCCTACAATGAGCAGTTCTTC.

This clonotype was counted at least ten times. The chain joins TRBV6-5 to TRBJ2-1, with D unresolved. CDR3 length: 14 amino acids. Between the trimmed V and J ends, which lost 2 bases and 6 bases, there was a span of 11 bases. The germline gives CDR1 MNHEY, CDR2 SVGAGI. CDR3 region: CASSYGSASNEQFF. CDR3 coding DNA: TGTGCCAGCAGTTACGGGTCAGCCAGCAATGAGCAGTTCTTC.

The V call is TRBV5-4, the J call TRBJ2-5; D possibly corresponds to TRBD2 (5 bases). CDR3 length: 13 amino acids. Germline V gives CDR1 SGHNT, CDR2 YYREEE (reference sequence). Trimming took off 3 bases at V and 0 bases at J, with 6 bases between the two ends. This chain's CDR3 is CASSSLDQETQYF. CDR3 DNA sequence: TGTGCCAGCAGCTCACTAGACCAAGAGACCCAGTACTTC.

This clonotype has a count of ten or more. V and J are TRBV5-1 and TRBJ1-1; no firm D call. The CDR3 totals 15 residues. Germline V gene lookup returns CDR1 SGHRS and CDR2 YFSETQ. Trimming took off 4 bases at V and 1 base at J, with 14 bases between the two ends. CDR3 sequence reads: CASSPQVLRNTEAFF. The CDR3 bases are TGCGCCAGCAGCCCCCAGGTCCTAAGGAACACTGAAGCTTTCTTT.

At least ten counts were recorded for this clonotype. The V gene is TRBV5-1, the J gene TRBJ2-1; TRBD1 agrees at 7 bases. This CDR3 spans 16 amino acids. Trimming took 4 bases from V and 3 from J; bases not matched to a gene: 10. CDR1 and CDR2 (germline): SGHRS, YFSETQ. The CDR3 nucleotides read TGCGCCAGCAGCCGAACAGCCGGGACAGTCTACAATGAGCAGTTCTTC. Its protein product is CASSRTAGTVYNEQFF.

This clonotype was seen a single time. V usage is TRBV12-3 or TRBV12-4 and J usage is TRBJ2-1, with 10 bases that match TRBD2. This CDR3 comprises 16 residues. After removal of 3 bases from V and 4 bases from J, the junction contained 6 bases not matched to a gene. In nucleotides, the CDR3 is TGTGCCAGCAGTTTGAGGTTACTAGCGGGATACAATGAGCAGTTCTTC. This encodes CASSLRLLAGYNEQFF.

This clonotype was seen ten or more times. The chain couples TRBV5-1 to TRBJ2-1; no clear D. The germline V gene has CDR1 SGHRS and CDR2 YFSETQ. The CDR3 consists of 15 residues. V shed 2 bases and J shed 3 bases, with 12 bases lying between them. The CDR3 reads CASSFSVTSYNEQFF. CDR3 DNA: TGCGCCAGCAGCTTTTCCGTAACCAGCTACAATGAGCAGTTCTTC. Full variable domain (rest looked up from reference TRBV5-1 and TRBJ2-1): KAGVTQTPRYLIKTRGQQVTLSCSPISGHRSVSWYQQTPGQGLQFLFEYFSETQRNKGNFPGRFSGRQFSNSRSEMNVSTLELGDSALYLCASSFSVTSYNEQFFGPGTRLTVL.

This clonotype was recorded a few times. The J gene is TRBJ2-1, the V gene TRBV13; weak D call: TRBD2 (6 bases). Germline V lookup: CDR1 PRHDT, CDR2 FYEKMQ (reference sequence). Deletions cut 3 bases from V and 7 bases from J, with 13 bases between. CDR3 length equals 14 residues. The CDR3 sequence: CASSFGGSGNEQFF. The CDR3 DNA follows: TGTGCCAGCAGCTTTGGAGGGAGTGGGAATGAGCAGTTCTTC.